The 31 T cell receptor beta chains listed next were all sequenced from one sample in a study of early T cells in non-severe SARS-CoV-2 infection. TCRdb re-called the 5' RACE reads with MiXCR, one entry per CDR3 protein. This sample has tens of thousands of distinct CDR3 sequences; roughly 13% occur once, and the top ten carry about 1%. Sequencing used whole blood. Every receptor here comes from an adult who was a healthcare worker with PCR-confirmed SARS-CoV-2 infection or an uninfected control (not recorded which).

This clonotype was seen repeatedly, ten times or more. The chain has TRBV7-8 and TRBJ2-1, with 8 bases fitting TRBD2. This CDR3 is built from 15 residues. V lost 2 bases to trimming and J lost 4 bases; unmatched junction nucleotides: 4. Looked up from germline, CDR1 is SGHVS and CDR2 is FQNEAQ. The CDR3 reads CASSLRKREYNEQFF. DNA of the CDR3: TGTGCCAGCAGCTTAAGGAAGCGGGAGTACAATGAGCAGTTCTTC.

At least ten counts were recorded for this clonotype. V usage is TRBV28 and J usage is TRBJ2-7; no definite D call. Trimming removed 4 bases at V and 3 bases at J, with 22 bases between. Looked up from germline, CDR1 is MDHEN and CDR2 is SYDVKM. The CDR3 totals 17 residues. CDR3 in amino acids: CASSSTTGLTGYYEQYF. CDR3 coding DNA: TGTGCCAGCAGTTCCACGACTGGGTTGACGGGTTACTACGAGCAGTACTTC. Full variable domain (remainder filled in from reference TRBV28 and TRBJ2-7): DVKVTQSSRYLVKRTGEKVFLECVQDMDHENMFWYRQDPGLGLRLIYFSYDVKMKEKGDIPEGYSVSREKKERFSLILESASTNQTSMYLCASSSTTGLTGYYEQYFGPGTRLTVT.

This clonotype was seen repeatedly, ten times or more. The rearrangement uses TRBV10-3 and TRBJ2-5, with TRBD2 matching over 9 bases. V shed 2 bases and J 4 bases; nucleotides not matched to a gene: 2. The V gene's germline CDR1 is ENHRY and CDR2 SYGVKD. The CDR3 runs 14 residues. The CDR3 DNA sequence: TGTGCCATCAGTGAGCCGGGACTAGCAGAGACCCAGTACTTC. This translates into CAISEPGLAETQYF.

V usage is TRBV19 and J usage is TRBJ2-3; D is unresolved. V dropped 4 bases and J dropped 5 bases, with 7 bases sitting between them. The CDR3 totals 12 residues. CDR1 is LNHDA, CDR2 SQIVND, per germline (reference sequence). CDR3 loop: CASSTVRDTQYF. Here the CDR3 DNA reads TGTGCCAGTAGTACAGTCCGAGATACGCAGTATTTT.

The DNA for the CDR3 is TGTGCCAGCAGCTTGCTTGGGGGGCGCGTCACAGATACGCAGTATTTT. Translation: CASSLLGGRVTDTQYF. The V gene is TRBV7-9, the J gene TRBJ2-3, with D possibly being TRBD1 or TRBD2 (6 bases each). Germline CDR1 and CDR2: SEHNR and FQNEAQ (reference sequence). V was cut by 3 bases and J by 2 bases, with 15 bases left in between. The CDR3 is 16 amino acids. The entire variable domain, with the rest obtained from reference TRBV7-9 and TRBJ2-3, is as follows: DTGVSQNPRHKITKRGQNVTFRCDPISEHNRLYWYRQTLGQGPEFLTYFQNEAQLEKSRLLSDRFSAERPKGSFSTLEIQRTEQGDSAMYLCASSLLGGRVTDTQYFGPGTRLTVL.

Many counts were recorded for this clonotype. The genes are TRBV20-1 and TRBJ1-4; D is unclear. Germline CDR1 and CDR2: DFQATT and SNEGSKA (reference sequence). The CDR3 sequence is 14 residues long. V shed 0 bases and J shed 8 bases, with 13 bases lying between them. This CDR3 is CSAREGGPNEKLFF. CDR3 nucleotides: TGCAGTGCTAGAGAGGGTGGACCGAACGAAAAACTGTTTTTT.

This clonotype was detected a few times. The J gene is TRBJ1-5, the V gene TRBV7-2; TRBD1 aligns across 10 bases. Germline values: CDR1 SGHTA, CDR2 FQGNSA. The CDR3 length is 15 residues. V lost 0 bases to trimming and J lost 6 bases; unmatched junction nucleotides: 2. This CDR3 is CASSLARTGGQPQHF. In DNA form, the CDR3 reads TGTGCCAGCAGCTTAGCGCGGACAGGGGGTCAGCCCCAGCATTTT.

This clonotype came up many times. This chain uses TRBV24-1 with TRBJ2-3, with D maybe TRBD2 (7 bases). This CDR3 spans 15 amino acids. The ends were cut back, 0 bases at V and 5 bases at J, with 11 bases in the middle. Looked up from germline, CDR1 is KGHDR and CDR2 is SFDVKD. CDR3 sequence: CATSDLRGAKDTQYF. The CDR3 DNA reads TGTGCCACCAGTGATTTGCGGGGGGCCAAAGATACGCAGTATTTT.

This clonotype was counted ten times or more. The chain links TRBV7-9 to TRBJ1-1; possibly TRBD1 for D (5 bases). The CDR3 covers 16 residues. Trimming stripped 6 bases from V and 0 bases from J, with 17 bases between. Germline CDR1 SEHNR, CDR2 FQNEAQ (reference sequence). The CDR3 DNA follows: TGTGCCAGCAGTCCCCGGGGGAGAAATTTGAACACTGAAGCTTTCTTT. This translates into CASSPRGRNLNTEAFF.

Many counts were recorded for this clonotype. The chain carries TRBV4-3 and TRBJ1-6; TRBD1 might be the D (6 bases). Germline CDR1 is LGHNA and CDR2 is YSLEER. There are 16 residues in the CDR3. V was cut by 0 bases and J by 0 bases, with 6 bases left in between. The CDR3 region has the DNA TGCGCCAGCAGCCAAGAGGGACACTCCTATAATTCACCCCTCCACTTT. It specifies CASSQEGHSYNSPLHF.

This clonotype occurred many times. The gene calls are TRBV20-1 and TRBJ2-5; D is ambiguous. Germline V CDR1 and CDR2: DFQATT, SNEGSKA (reference sequence). The CDR3 totals 14 residues. V was trimmed by 1 base and J by 3 bases, leaving 12 bases between them. The CDR3 DNA sequence: TGCAGTGCTAGAGGAGGTGGTGGGAAAGAGACCCAGTACTTC. Translated, it gives CSARGGGGKETQYF.

This clonotype was seen a handful of times. The chain links TRBV4-3 to TRBJ2-3; 14 bases map to TRBD2. V shed 4 bases, J shed 1 base, and the junction held 7 bases outside the gene matches. The CDR3 totals 18 residues. Germline loops: CDR1 LGHNA, CDR2 YSLEER. CDR3 DNA: TGCGCCAGCAGCCTTGGACTAGCGGGAGGCTCGGGCACAGATACGCAGTATTTT. It is translated as CASSLGLAGGSGTDTQYF.

This clonotype has ten or more counts. The V and J genes are TRBV15 and TRBJ1-1; TRBD1 aligns across 7 bases. The CDR3 totals 14 residues. J was trimmed by 6 bases and V by 4 bases; bases with no gene match: 8. In germline, CDR1 is LNHNV, CDR2 YYDKDF (reference sequence). The CDR3 is CATSTRQGISEAFF. The CDR3 nucleotides read TGTGCCACCAGCACACGACAGGGAATATCTGAAGCTTTCTTT.

The gene calls are TRBV11-2 and TRBJ1-2, with D unresolved. Trimming removed 1 base from V and 1 base from J, with 4 bases in between. Per germline, CDR1 SGHAT and CDR2 FQNNGV. The CDR3 totals 13 residues. The CDR3 here is CASSLGVNYGYTF. DNA of the CDR3: TGTGCCAGCAGCTTAGGAGTTAACTATGGCTACACCTTC.

In its sample, this clonotype was seen a few times. The chain is built from TRBV7-6 and TRBJ1-4; D gene ambiguous. V was trimmed by 1 base and J by 7 bases, leaving 16 bases between them. CDR3 length: 16 amino acids. Germline CDR1 reads SGHVS; CDR2 reads FNYEAQ. CDR3 loop: CASSLDGAGIGEKLFF. In DNA form, the CDR3 reads TGTGCCAGCAGCTTAGACGGTGCGGGGATCGGTGAAAAACTGTTTTTT.

This clonotype was recorded at least ten times. The chain has TRBV18 and TRBJ1-6; tentatively, D is TRBD1 (5 bases). Trimming cost V 5 bases and J 6 bases, with 14 bases left between them. CDR1 KGHSH and CDR2 LQKENI come from the germline V gene. The length of the CDR3 is 15 residues. CDR3 DNA: TGTGCCAGCTCATCCTCGGCAGGGCTTAATTCACCCCTCCACTTT. This gives the protein CASSSSAGLNSPLHF.

The V gene is TRBV27, the J gene TRBJ1-2, with D uncertain. V was shortened by 5 bases and J by 4 bases, with 14 bases between the two germline ends. Germline loops: CDR1 MNHEY, CDR2 SMNVEV (reference sequence). This CDR3 is 14 amino acids long. CDR3 in DNA: TGTGCCAGCAGTCTACATCCAGGAGCCTATGGCTACACCTTC. Translating gives CASSLHPGAYGYTF.

The chain joins TRBV5-1 to TRBJ1-2; D gene unclear. Trimming took off 3 bases at V and 4 bases at J, with 16 bases between the two ends. CDR1 is SGHRS and CDR2 is YFSETQ in the germline V gene. The CDR3 extends over 15 amino acids. The CDR3 DNA reads TGCGCCAGCAGCTCCGCCGGAGGCAATTCCTATGGCTACACCTTC. Amino acid sequence: CASSSAGGNSYGYTF.

This clonotype was picked up many times. The rearrangement links TRBV20-1 to TRBJ1-6; D might be TRBD1 (6 bases). The ends were cut back, 2 bases at V and 10 bases at J, with 15 bases in the middle. CDR3 length equals 14 residues. Per germline, CDR1 DFQATT and CDR2 SNEGSKA (reference sequence). The CDR3 DNA is TGCAGTGCTAGAACACAGGGTGGTGGCTCACCCCTCCACTTT. Protein sequence: CSARTQGGGSPLHF.

This clonotype was counted between two and nine times. The V call is TRBV7-9, the J call TRBJ2-7, with 8 bases aligning to TRBD1. This CDR3 is built from 13 residues. Unmatched junction bases numbered 11, after V lost 7 bases and J lost 9 bases. Germline lookup yields CDR1 SEHNR and CDR2 FQNEAQ (reference sequence). CDR3 sequence: CASNPGQGYVQYF. Here the CDR3 DNA reads TGTGCCAGCAACCCAGGACAGGGTTATGTGCAGTACTTC.

This chain's CDR3 is CASSLTGAGGYTF. CDR3 bases: TGTGCCAGCAGTTTGACAGGGGCAGGAGGCTACACCTTC. The V call is TRBV12-3 or TRBV12-4, the J call TRBJ1-2, with 8 positions matching TRBD1. The CDR3 length is 13 residues. Losses at the gene ends were 3 bases for V and 8 bases for J; bases not matched to a gene: 5.

Only a few counts were recorded for this clonotype. The chain employs TRBV5-8 and TRBJ2-7; 9 nucleotides agree with TRBD1. The trim removed 4 bases at V and 7 bases at J, leaving 12 bases unmatched. The CDR3 loop spans 15 amino acids. Germline CDR1 and CDR2: SGHTS and YDEGEE. The CDR3 is CASSRGGQGLWEQYF. Here the CDR3 DNA reads TGTGCCAGCAGCCGTGGGGGACAGGGTCTATGGGAGCAGTACTTC.

This chain connects TRBV10-2 to TRBJ2-1, with 10 bases lining up with TRBD2. V lost 8 bases to trimming and J lost 8 bases; unmatched junction nucleotides: 6. This CDR3 has 13 amino acids. In germline, CDR1 is WSHSY, CDR2 SAAADI. The CDR3 bases are TGCGCCAGCGGGCCCCTAGCGGGGGATGAGCAGTTCTTC. Residues: CASGPLAGDEQFF.

The chain employs TRBV12-3 or TRBV12-4 and TRBJ2-3; 9 nucleotides align to TRBD1. V shed 5 bases, J shed 0 bases, and the junction held 0 bases outside the gene matches. This CDR3 comprises 14 residues. The CDR3 is CASSTGGSTDTQYF. For the CDR3, the DNA is TGTGCCAGCAGTACAGGGGGCAGCACAGATACGCAGTATTTT.

V and J are TRBV7-9 and TRBJ2-7, with TRBD1 matching 8 bases. Germline lookup yields CDR1 SEHNR and CDR2 FQNEAQ (reference sequence). The CDR3 runs to 16 residues. Trimming at V came to 1 base and at J to 0 bases, leaving 5 bases not matched to a gene. DNA for the CDR3: TGTGCCAGCAGCTTAGGGCCAGGGGGCCTCTCCTACGAGCAGTACTTC. Encoded protein: CASSLGPGGLSYEQYF.

The J gene is TRBJ2-2, the V gene TRBV7-9; the D gene could be TRBD1 or TRBD2 (5 bases each). This CDR3 region has 14 residues. Per the germline V gene, CDR1 is SEHNR and CDR2 is FQNEAQ (reference sequence). The ends were cut back, 5 bases at V and 6 bases at J, with 13 bases in the middle. The CDR3: CASSRRDGAGELFF. The CDR3 bases are TGTGCCAGCAGCAGACGGGACGGCGCCGGGGAGCTGTTTTTT.

This clonotype appeared many times. The chain uses TRBV7-6 and TRBJ2-1; 11 bases agree with TRBD2. V shed 5 bases and J 2 bases; nucleotides not matched to a gene: 5. CDR1 is SGHVS, CDR2 FNYEAQ, per germline. The CDR3 length is 16 residues. DNA for the CDR3: TGTGCCAGCAGCCGACTGACTAGCGGGGCCTACAATGAGCAGTTCTTC. This encodes CASSRLTSGAYNEQFF. The variable domain in full, completed from reference TRBV7-6 and TRBJ2-1, reads GAGVSQSPRYKVTKRGQDVALRCDPISGHVSLYWYRQALGQGPEFLTYFNYEAQQDKSGLPNDRFSAERPEGSISTLTIQRTEQRDSAMYRCASSRLTSGAYNEQFFGPGTRLTVL.

On this clonotype: The conserved final phenylalanine or tryptophan is absent from the CDR3, which likely points to a read error. No DNA is shown, since the ends of the CDR3 on it are uncertain; the CDR3 is the one TCRdb lists. The J gene is TRBJ2-1, the V gene TRBV2; the table assigns TRBD2, which was not confirmed against the DNA. The CDR3 is 11 amino acids in total, end residues counted. Germline loops: CDR1 SNHLY, CDR2 FYNNEI. The CDR3: CASRGLAGGLL.

There are many counts of this clonotype. V is TRBV12-3 or TRBV12-4 and J is TRBJ1-1; D is perhaps TRBD1 (5 bases). This CDR3 region has 13 residues. V was cut by 5 bases and J by 5 bases, with 12 bases left in between. CDR3 DNA: TGTGCCAGCAGTCTGACAGAAGGGACTGAAGCTTTCTTT. Its translation is CASSLTEGTEAFF.

This chain joins TRBV2 and TRBJ1-5; 7 bases fit TRBD1. Per germline, CDR1 SNHLY and CDR2 FYNNEI. Trimming removed 4 bases from V and 1 base from J; junction bases left unmatched: 4. The CDR3 contains 15 residues. The CDR3 nucleotides are TGTGCCAGCAGTGGGCAACAGGGGAGCAATCAGCCCCAGCATTTT. This gives the protein CASSGQQGSNQPQHF.

This clonotype was picked up many times. The chain carries TRBV7-9 and TRBJ1-3; D is undetermined. In germline, CDR1 is SEHNR, CDR2 FQNEAQ (reference sequence). Trimming pared 4 bases from V and 2 bases from J, leaving 9 bases between. The length of the CDR3 is 14 residues. This chain's CDR3 is CASSSEEAGNTIYF. The CDR3 nucleotides are TGTGCCAGCAGCTCGGAGGAGGCTGGAAACACCATATATTTT. The complete variable domain, with remaining parts taken from reference TRBV7-9 and TRBJ1-3, reads DTGVSQNPRHKITKRGQNVTFRCDPISEHNRLYWYRQTLGQGPEFLTYFQNEAQLEKSRLLSDRFSAERPKGSFSTLEIQRTEQGDSAMYLCASSSEEAGNTIYFGEGSWLTVV.